Presented here are 23 T cell receptor beta chains from one specimen sequenced in a study of blood T cell repertoires in COVID-19. TCRdb's copy holds only in-frame clones and misses some; the assay was immunoSEQ multiplex PCR. The table has some 50,000 clones, about nine tenths seen once; the top ten hold about 6%. The sequenced sample consisted of peripheral blood. Receptors were obtained from a man between 35 and 55 years old with acute or convalescent COVID-19.

J is TRBJ1-2 and V is TRBV12-3 or TRBV12-4; maybe TRBD1 (5 bases). The CDR3 has 11 amino acids. Trimming pared 6 bases from V and 6 bases from J, leaving 8 bases between. DNA of the CDR3: TGTGCCAGCAGAGGAGGGGATGGCTACACCTTC. Translated: CASRGGDGYTF.

This chain connects TRBV19 to TRBJ1-1, with 7 bases aligning to TRBD1. V lost 1 base, J lost 5 bases, and 13 bases stayed unmatched. The germline V gene has CDR1 LNHDA and CDR2 SQIVND (reference sequence). The CDR3 extends over 17 amino acids. This CDR3 reads CASSIGARGVSRTEAFF. DNA of the CDR3: TGTGCCAGTAGTATAGGAGCCAGGGGGGTTTCGCGAACTGAAGCTTTCTTT.

The rearrangement links TRBV4-3 to TRBJ2-7, with 8 nucleotides matching TRBD1. The J segment lost 5 bases and the V segment lost 1 base, leaving 13 bases of the junction unmatched. In germline, CDR1 is LGHNA, CDR2 YSLEER. The CDR3 has 17 amino acids. The CDR3 here is CASSQAILRQGSHEQYF. The CDR3 DNA sequence: TGCGCCAGCAGCCAAGCTATCCTGAGACAGGGGTCCCACGAGCAGTACTTC.

The V call is TRBV6-1, the J call TRBJ2-3; 8 bases map to TRBD2. There are 19 residues in the CDR3. CDR1 MNHNS and CDR2 SASEGT come from the germline V gene. V dropped 2 bases and J dropped 2; count of bases not matched to a gene: 15. The chain's CDR3 is CASSEKGGITSGLTDTQYF. In DNA, the CDR3 is TGTGCCAGCAGTGAAAAGGGGGGGATAACTAGCGGTCTCACAGATACGCAGTATTTT.

There are a few counts of this clone. V and J are TRBV27 and TRBJ2-3; D remains unclear. V was trimmed by 0 bases and J by 0 bases, leaving 4 bases between them. CDR1 and CDR2 (germline): MNHEY, SMNVEV (reference sequence). CDR3 length: 14 amino acids. In DNA form, the CDR3 reads TGTGCCAGCAGTTTATCCGTTAGCACAGATACGCAGTATTTT. The encoded protein is CASSLSVSTDTQYF.

J is TRBJ2-6 and V is TRBV24-1; no clear D. This CDR3 contains 15 residues. Germline assignment: CDR1 KGHDR and CDR2 SFDVKD. Trimming removed 0 bases from V and 1 base from J, with 3 bases in between. The CDR3 loop is CATSDLRSGANVLTF. In DNA form, the CDR3 reads TGTGCCACCAGTGATTTGCGGTCTGGGGCCAACGTCCTGACTTTC.

CDR3: CASSSGGADTQYF. As DNA, the CDR3 is TGTGCCAGCAGCTCTGGGGGGGCAGATACGCAGTATTTT. The chain combines TRBV11-3 with TRBJ2-3, with 7 bases aligning to TRBD2. The CDR3 spans 13 residues. J was trimmed by 4 bases and V by 4 bases; bases with no gene match: 2. Germline values: CDR1 SGHNT, CDR2 YENEEA. Full variable domain (outside the CDR3, taken from reference TRBV11-3 and TRBJ2-3): EAGVVQSPRYKIIEKKQPVAFWCNPISGHNTLYWYLQNLGQGPELLIRYENEEAVDDSQLPKDRFSAERLKGVDSTLKIQPAELGDSAVYLCASSSGGADTQYFGPGTRLTVL.

The V call is TRBV12-3 or TRBV12-4, the J call TRBJ1-1; no clear D gene. The CDR3 is made up of 12 amino acids. Trimming removed 0 bases at V and 11 bases at J, with 10 bases between. CDR3 in DNA: TGTGCCAGCAGTTTAGCTGCAAGCAGGGCTTTCTTT. This sequence encodes CASSLAASRAFF.

The gene calls are TRBV27 and TRBJ2-1, with D unresolved. The CDR3 has 15 amino acids. V dropped 4 bases and J dropped 5 bases, with 15 bases sitting between them. Germline V gene lookup returns CDR1 MNHEY and CDR2 SMNVEV (reference sequence). DNA for the CDR3: TGTGCCAGCAGTTCCCATTTCGACTCGAACAATGAGCAGTTCTTC. It codes for CASSSHFDSNNEQFF.

The rearrangement joins TRBV5-1 to TRBJ1-2, with D tentatively TRBD1 (5 bases). V was trimmed by 4 bases and J by 8 bases, leaving 12 bases between them. Germline V gene lookup returns CDR1 SGHRS and CDR2 YFSETQ. The CDR3 spans 12 residues. The CDR3 protein is CASSPEGVGYTF. CDR3 DNA: TGCGCCAGCAGCCCTGAAGGGGTAGGCTACACCTTC.

This chain uses TRBV29-1 with TRBJ2-1, with D perhaps matching TRBD1 (6 bases). This CDR3 region has 13 residues. Germline V lookup: CDR1 SQVTM, CDR2 ANQGSEA. Trimming left V 4 bases short and J 0 bases short, with 7 bases between. In DNA form, the CDR3 reads TGCAGCGTTGGACAGGACTCCTACAATGAGCAGTTCTTC. Protein product: CSVGQDSYNEQFF.

V is TRBV3-1 (or the pseudogene TRBV3-2) and J is TRBJ1-1; 9 nucleotides match TRBD1. There are 16 residues in the CDR3. With V trimmed by 4 bases and J by 0 bases, 6 bases remained unmatched. Germline V CDR1 and CDR2: LGHDT, YNNKEL (reference sequence). DNA of the CDR3: TGTGCCAGCAGCCGCAACAGGGGGCTTCTGAACACTGAAGCTTTCTTT. It encodes CASSRNRGLLNTEAFF.

CDR3 nucleotide sequence: TGTGCCTCTGCTAGCGGCCCGGGTGAGACCCAGTACTTC. The encoded protein is CASASGPGETQYF. The chain employs TRBV24-1 and TRBJ2-5, with 7 bases lining up with TRBD2. Trimming cost V 12 bases and J 5 bases; bases outside gene matches: 11. Germline assignment: CDR1 KGHDR and CDR2 SFDVKD. The CDR3 covers 13 residues.

The chain is built from TRBV4-1 and TRBJ1-4; D gene ambiguous. Germline values: CDR1 MGHRA, CDR2 YSYEKL. CDR3 length: 15 residues. Trimming took 3 bases from V and 5 from J, leaving 13 bases between them. In DNA, the CDR3 is TGCGCCAGCAGCCAGTTCGGTATAGAGAATGAAAAACTGTTTTTT. Its protein is CASSQFGIENEKLFF.

The sample holds one count of this clone. J is TRBJ2-2 and V is TRBV2; 15 bases are a match to TRBD2. V was pared by 6 bases and J by 4 bases, with 6 bases of the junction left unmatched. The CDR3 is made up of 17 amino acids. Looked up from germline, CDR1 is SNHLY and CDR2 is FYNNEI. For the CDR3, the DNA is TGTGCCAGCAGGGGACTAGCGGGAGGAGTAGGCACCGGGGAGCTGTTTTTT. It yields the protein CASRGLAGGVGTGELFF.

The V call is TRBV27, the J call TRBJ2-1, with 9 bases lining up with TRBD2. Per the germline V gene, CDR1 is MNHEY and CDR2 is SMNVEV (reference sequence). Losses at the gene ends were 3 bases for V and 1 base for J; bases not matched to a gene: 7. The CDR3 loop spans 17 amino acids. The CDR3 sequence: CASSFWREGRSYNEQFF. The CDR3 DNA reads as TGTGCCAGCAGTTTCTGGCGGGAGGGCCGATCCTACAATGAGCAGTTCTTC.

CDR3 sequence reads: CASTIARPVEAFF. In DNA, the CDR3 is TGTGCCAGCACTATCGCCAGGCCAGTTGAAGCTTTCTTT. The chain is built from TRBV6-5 and TRBJ1-1; D not resolved. Germline V gene sequence: CDR1 MNHEY, CDR2 SVGAGI. Trimming removed 7 bases at V and 7 bases at J, with 16 bases between. The CDR3 loop spans 13 amino acids.

The rearrangement links TRBV5-1 to TRBJ2-5; 14 bases fit TRBD2. Trimming at V came to 4 bases and at J to 5 bases, leaving 7 bases not matched to a gene. The germline CDR1 and CDR2 sequences are SGHRS and YFSETQ. The CDR3 extends over 16 amino acids. CDR3 nucleotides: TGCGCCAGCAGCAAGACTAGCGGGAGGGCCGGGGAGACCCAGTACTTC. Translation gives CASSKTSGRAGETQYF.

This clone has only one observation. This chain connects TRBV12-3 or TRBV12-4 to TRBJ1-2; TRBD1 agrees at 7 bases. The ends lost 6 bases at V and 7 bases at J; junction bases unmatched: 8. The CDR3 runs to 13 residues. For the CDR3, the DNA is TGTGCCAGCAGGGGTGGGACAGCTGTTGGCTACACCTTC. Its protein product is CASRGGTAVGYTF.

The V call is TRBV5-1, the J call TRBJ2-3, with unresolved D. Germline V lookup: CDR1 SGHRS, CDR2 YFSETQ. Trimming took 0 bases from V and 5 from J, leaving 4 bases between them. CDR3 size: 12 residues. Written as DNA, the CDR3 is TGCGCCAGCAGCTTGGCCAAAGATACGCAGTATTTT. It encodes CASSLAKDTQYF. Combining the CDR3 with reference TRBV5-1 and TRBJ2-3 gives the whole variable domain KAGVTQTPRYLIKTRGQQVTLSCSPISGHRSVSWYQQTPGQGLQFLFEYFSETQRNKGNFPGRFSGRQFSNSRSEMNVSTLELGDSALYLCASSLAKDTQYFGPGTRLTVL.

This chain joins TRBV5-1 and TRBJ2-1; 13 bases line up with TRBD2. Trimming at V came to 2 bases and at J to 5 bases, leaving 13 bases not matched to a gene. From germline, CDR1 is SGHRS and CDR2 YFSETQ. This CDR3 is built from 19 residues. The CDR3, as DNA: TGCGCCAGCAGCTTCCGTCGGACTAGCGGGAGTGGGCTGAACAATGAGCAGTTCTTC. This translates into CASSFRRTSGSGLNNEQFF.

In this sample, this clone turned up once. The gene calls are TRBV23-1 and TRBJ1-2; weak D call: TRBD1 (6 bases). TRBV23-1 is an open reading frame whose function is uncertain. The CDR3 extends over 14 amino acids. Trimming stripped 5 bases from V and 4 bases from J, with 14 bases between. The CDR3 protein is CASSAQGITYGYTF. In nucleotides, the CDR3 is TGCGCCAGCAGTGCACAGGGCATCACCTATGGCTACACCTTC.

The rearrangement links TRBV19 to TRBJ2-5; TRBD2 agrees at 9 bases. Germline V gives CDR1 LNHDA, CDR2 SQIVND (reference sequence). The CDR3 is made up of 16 amino acids. Trimming removed 5 bases from V and 3 bases from J; junction bases left unmatched: 10. CDR3 loop: CASSPLSGRTEETQYF. In nucleotides, the CDR3 is TGTGCCAGTAGTCCCCTTAGCGGGAGAACCGAAGAGACCCAGTACTTC.